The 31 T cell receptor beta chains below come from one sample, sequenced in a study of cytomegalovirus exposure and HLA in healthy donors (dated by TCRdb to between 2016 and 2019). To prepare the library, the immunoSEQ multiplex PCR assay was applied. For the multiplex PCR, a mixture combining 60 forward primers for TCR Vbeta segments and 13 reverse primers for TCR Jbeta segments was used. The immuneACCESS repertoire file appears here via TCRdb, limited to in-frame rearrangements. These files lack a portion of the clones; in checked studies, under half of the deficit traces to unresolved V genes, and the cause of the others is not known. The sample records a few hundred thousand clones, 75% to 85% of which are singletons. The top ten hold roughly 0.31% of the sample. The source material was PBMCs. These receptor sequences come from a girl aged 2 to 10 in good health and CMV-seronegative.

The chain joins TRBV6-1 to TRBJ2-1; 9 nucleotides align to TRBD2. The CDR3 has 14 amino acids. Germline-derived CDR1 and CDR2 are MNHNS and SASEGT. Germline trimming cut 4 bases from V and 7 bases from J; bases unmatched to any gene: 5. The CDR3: CASSVAGARNEQFF. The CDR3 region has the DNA TGTGCCAGCAGTGTAGCGGGAGCCCGAAATGAGCAGTTCTTC.

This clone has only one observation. CDR3 region: CVRSQPYLAGGQETQYF. The CDR3 DNA reads TGTGTCAGAAGCCAACCCTATCTAGCGGGGGGCCAAGAGACCCAGTACTTC. The J gene is TRBJ2-5, the V gene TRBV7-5; the listed D gene, TRBD2, was not tested against the DNA. TRBV7-5 is a pseudogene. This CDR3 has 17 amino acids.

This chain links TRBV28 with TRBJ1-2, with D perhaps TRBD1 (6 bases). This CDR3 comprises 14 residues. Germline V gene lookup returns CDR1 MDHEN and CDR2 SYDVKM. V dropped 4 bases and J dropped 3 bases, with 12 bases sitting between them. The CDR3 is CASSSGGTDYGYTF. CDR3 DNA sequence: TGTGCCAGCAGTTCTGGGGGCACGGACTATGGCTACACCTTC.

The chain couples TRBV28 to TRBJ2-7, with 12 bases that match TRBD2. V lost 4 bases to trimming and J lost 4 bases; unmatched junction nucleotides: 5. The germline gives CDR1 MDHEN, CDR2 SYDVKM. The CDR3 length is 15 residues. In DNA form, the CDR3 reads TGTGCCAGCAGTTCCTTAGGACTAGCGGGGTACGAGCAGTACTTC. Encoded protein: CASSSLGLAGYEQYF.

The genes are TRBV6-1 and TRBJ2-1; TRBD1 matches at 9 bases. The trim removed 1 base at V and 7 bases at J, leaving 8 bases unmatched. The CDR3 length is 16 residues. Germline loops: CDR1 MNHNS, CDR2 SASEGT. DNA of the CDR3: TGTGCCAGCAGTGAAGAGCTAGGGACAGGGTCAAATGAGCAGTTCTTC. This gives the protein CASSEELGTGSNEQFF.

CDR3 amino acids: CAWSPRDTEAFF. CDR3 bases: TGTGCCTGGAGTCCCAGGGACACTGAAGCTTTCTTT. The J gene is TRBJ1-1, the V gene TRBV30, with a weak D call TRBD1 (5 bases). CDR3 size: 12 residues. Germline CDR1 reads GTSNPN; CDR2 reads SVGIG (reference sequence). V gave up 2 bases and J gave up 3 bases, with 7 bases separating them.

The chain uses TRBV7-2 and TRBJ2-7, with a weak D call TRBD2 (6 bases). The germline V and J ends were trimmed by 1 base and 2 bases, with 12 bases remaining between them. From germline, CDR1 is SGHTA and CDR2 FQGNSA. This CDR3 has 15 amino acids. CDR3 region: CASSLGASDPYEQYF. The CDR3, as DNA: TGTGCCAGCAGCTTAGGTGCTAGCGACCCCTACGAGCAGTACTTC.

CDR3 in DNA: TGTGCCAGCAGAGGGGACAACTACAATGAGCAGTTCTTC. Translated, it gives CASRGDNYNEQFF. V gene TRBV7-3 combines with J gene TRBJ2-1; possible D gene TRBD1, 6 bases. V lost 6 bases and J 3 bases, leaving 9 bases between the germline ends. Germline values: CDR1 SGHTA, CDR2 FQGTGA. The CDR3 covers 13 residues.

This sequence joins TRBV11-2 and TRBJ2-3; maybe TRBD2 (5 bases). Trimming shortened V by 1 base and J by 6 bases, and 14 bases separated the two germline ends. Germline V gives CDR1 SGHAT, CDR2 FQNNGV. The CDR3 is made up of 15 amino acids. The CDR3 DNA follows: TGTGCCAGCAGCTTAGTTGAGGGAGTTGGGGATACGCAGTATTTT. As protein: CASSLVEGVGDTQYF.

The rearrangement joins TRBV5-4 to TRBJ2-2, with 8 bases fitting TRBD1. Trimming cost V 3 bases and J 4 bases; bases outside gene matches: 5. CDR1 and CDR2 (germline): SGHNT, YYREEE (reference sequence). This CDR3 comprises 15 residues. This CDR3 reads CASSSPDRATGELFF. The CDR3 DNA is TGTGCCAGCAGCTCCCCGGACAGGGCCACCGGGGAGCTGTTTTTT.

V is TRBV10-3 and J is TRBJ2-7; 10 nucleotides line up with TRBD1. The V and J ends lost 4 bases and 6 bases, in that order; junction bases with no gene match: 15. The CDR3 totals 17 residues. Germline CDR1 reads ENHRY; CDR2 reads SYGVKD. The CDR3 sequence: CAISAVETGGDSSEQYF. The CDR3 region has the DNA TGTGCCATCAGTGCTGTAGAGACAGGGGGCGATTCATCCGAGCAGTACTTC.

The CDR3 DNA sequence: TGTGCCAGCAGCTTGGGGGCCCCCGGACAGTCTCGAGAGACCCAGTACTTC. Translation: CASSLGAPGQSRETQYF. The rearrangement uses TRBV5-4 and TRBJ2-5, with a possible D match to TRBD1 (6 bases). Trimming removed 0 bases from V and 4 bases from J, with 19 bases in between. CDR3 length: 17 amino acids. Germline CDR1 and CDR2: SGHNT and YYREEE (reference sequence).

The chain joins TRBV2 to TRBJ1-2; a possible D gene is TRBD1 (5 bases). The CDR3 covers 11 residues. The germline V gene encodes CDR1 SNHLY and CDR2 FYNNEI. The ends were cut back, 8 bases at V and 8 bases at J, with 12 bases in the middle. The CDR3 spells CASRGGVGYTF. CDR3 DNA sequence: TGTGCCAGCCGTGGGGGGGTAGGCTACACCTTC.

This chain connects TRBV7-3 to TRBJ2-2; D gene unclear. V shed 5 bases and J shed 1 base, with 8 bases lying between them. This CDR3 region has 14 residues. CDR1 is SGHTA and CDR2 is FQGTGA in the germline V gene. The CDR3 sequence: CASSRTRNTGELFF. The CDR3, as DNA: TGTGCCAGCAGCCGAACAAGGAACACCGGGGAGCTGTTTTTT. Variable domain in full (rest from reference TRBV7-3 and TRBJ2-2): GAGVSQTPSNKVTEKGKYVELRCDPISGHTALYWYRQSLGQGPEFLIYFQGTGAADDSGLPNDRFFAVRPEGSVSTLKIQRTERGDSAVYLCASSRTRNTGELFFGEGSRLTVL.

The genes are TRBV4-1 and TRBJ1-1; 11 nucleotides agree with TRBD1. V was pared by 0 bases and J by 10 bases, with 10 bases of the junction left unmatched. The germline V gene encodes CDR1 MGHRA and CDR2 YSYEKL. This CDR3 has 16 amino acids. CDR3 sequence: CASSQDYGTGGFAAFF. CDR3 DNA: TGCGCCAGCAGCCAAGATTATGGGACAGGGGGGTTTGCAGCTTTCTTT.

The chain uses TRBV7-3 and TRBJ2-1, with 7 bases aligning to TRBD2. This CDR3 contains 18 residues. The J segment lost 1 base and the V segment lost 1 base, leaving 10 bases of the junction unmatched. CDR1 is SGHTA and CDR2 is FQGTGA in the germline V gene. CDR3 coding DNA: TGTGCCAGCAGCTTAAACCCCCCCGGAGCGGGGTCCTACAATGAGCAGTTCTTC. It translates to CASSLNPPGAGSYNEQFF. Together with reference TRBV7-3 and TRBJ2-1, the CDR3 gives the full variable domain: GAGVSQTPSNKVTEKGKYVELRCDPISGHTALYWYRQSLGQGPEFLIYFQGTGAADDSGLPNDRFFAVRPEGSVSTLKIQRTERGDSAVYLCASSLNPPGAGSYNEQFFGPGTRLTVL.

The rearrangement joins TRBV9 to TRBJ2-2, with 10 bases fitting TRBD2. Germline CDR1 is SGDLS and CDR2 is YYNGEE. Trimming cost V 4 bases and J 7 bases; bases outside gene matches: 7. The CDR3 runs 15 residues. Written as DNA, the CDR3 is TGTGCCAGCAGCTTAACGACTAGCGGGTACGGGGAGCTGTTTTTT. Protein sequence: CASSLTTSGYGELFF.

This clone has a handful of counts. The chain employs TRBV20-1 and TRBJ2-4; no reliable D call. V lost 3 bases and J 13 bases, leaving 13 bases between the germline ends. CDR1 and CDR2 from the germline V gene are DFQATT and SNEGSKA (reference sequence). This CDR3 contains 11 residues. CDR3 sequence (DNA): TGCAGTGCTAGTCCGGGTCTCATGCAGTACTTC. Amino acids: CSASPGLMQYF.

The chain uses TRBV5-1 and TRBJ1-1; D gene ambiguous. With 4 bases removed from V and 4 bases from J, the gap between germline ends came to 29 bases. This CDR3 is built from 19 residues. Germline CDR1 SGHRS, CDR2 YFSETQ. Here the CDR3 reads CASSREGARLGLLSTEAFF. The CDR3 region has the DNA TGCGCCAGCAGCCGGGAGGGTGCGCGGCTAGGGTTGTTGAGCACTGAAGCTTTCTTT. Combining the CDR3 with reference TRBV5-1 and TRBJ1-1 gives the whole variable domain KAGVTQTPRYLIKTRGQQVTLSCSPISGHRSVSWYQQTPGQGLQFLFEYFSETQRNKGNFPGRFSGRQFSNSRSEMNVSTLELGDSALYLCASSREGARLGLLSTEAFFGQGTRLTVV.

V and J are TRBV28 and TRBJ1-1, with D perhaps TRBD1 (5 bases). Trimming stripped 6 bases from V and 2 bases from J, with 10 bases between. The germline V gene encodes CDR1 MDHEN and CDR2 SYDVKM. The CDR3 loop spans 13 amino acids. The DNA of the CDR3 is TGTGCCAGCAGCCCCGGACAAAACACTGAAGCTTTCTTT. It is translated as CASSPGQNTEAFF.

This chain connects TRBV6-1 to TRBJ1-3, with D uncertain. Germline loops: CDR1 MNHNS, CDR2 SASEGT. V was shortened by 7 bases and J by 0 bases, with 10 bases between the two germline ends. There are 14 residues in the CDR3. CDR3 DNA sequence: TGTGCCAGCATACGGGGAACCTCTGGAAACACCATATATTTT. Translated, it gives CASIRGTSGNTIYF.

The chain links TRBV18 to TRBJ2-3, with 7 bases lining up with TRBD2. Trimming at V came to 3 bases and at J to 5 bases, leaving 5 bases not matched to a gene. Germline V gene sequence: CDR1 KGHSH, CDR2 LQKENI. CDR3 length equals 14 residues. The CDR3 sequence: CASSPRGVEDTQYF. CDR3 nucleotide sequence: TGTGCCAGCTCACCCCGGGGGGTAGAAGATACGCAGTATTTT.

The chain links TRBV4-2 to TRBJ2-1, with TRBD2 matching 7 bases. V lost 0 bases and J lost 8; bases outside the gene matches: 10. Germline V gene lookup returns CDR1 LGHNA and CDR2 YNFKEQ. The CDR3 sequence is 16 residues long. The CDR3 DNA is TGTGCCAGCAGCCAAGATACGGCGGGAGTGTGGGATGAGCAGTTCTTC. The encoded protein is CASSQDTAGVWDEQFF.

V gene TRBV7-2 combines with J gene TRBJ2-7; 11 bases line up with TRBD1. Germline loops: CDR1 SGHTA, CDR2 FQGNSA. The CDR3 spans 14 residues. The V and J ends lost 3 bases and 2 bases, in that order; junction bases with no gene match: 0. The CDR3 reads CASSLGQGAYEQYF. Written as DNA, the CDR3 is TGTGCCAGCAGCTTGGGACAGGGGGCCTACGAGCAGTACTTC.

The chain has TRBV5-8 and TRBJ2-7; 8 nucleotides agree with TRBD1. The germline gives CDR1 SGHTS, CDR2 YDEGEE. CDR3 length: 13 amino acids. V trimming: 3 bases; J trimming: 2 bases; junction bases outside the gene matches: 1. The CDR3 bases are TGTGCCAGCAGCTACAGGGGGGCCTACGAGCAGTACTTC. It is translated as CASSYRGAYEQYF.

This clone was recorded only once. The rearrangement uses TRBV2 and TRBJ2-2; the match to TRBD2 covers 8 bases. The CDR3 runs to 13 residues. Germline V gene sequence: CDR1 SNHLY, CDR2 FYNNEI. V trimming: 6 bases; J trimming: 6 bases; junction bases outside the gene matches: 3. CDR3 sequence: CASRAGVPGELFF. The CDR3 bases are TGTGCCAGCAGAGCGGGAGTCCCCGGGGAGCTGTTTTTT.

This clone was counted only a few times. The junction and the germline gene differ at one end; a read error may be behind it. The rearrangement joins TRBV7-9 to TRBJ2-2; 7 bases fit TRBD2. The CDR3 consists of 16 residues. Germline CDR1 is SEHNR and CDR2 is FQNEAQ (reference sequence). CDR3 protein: CSSSLAGPSAYRELFF. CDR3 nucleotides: TGTTCCAGCAGCTTAGCGGGCCCGTCGGCTTACCGGGAGCTGTTTTTT. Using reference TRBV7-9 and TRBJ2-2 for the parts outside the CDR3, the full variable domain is DTGVSQNPRHKITKRGQNVTFRCDPISEHNRLYWYRQTLGQGPEFLTYFQNEAQLEKSRLLSDRFSAERPKGSFSTLEIQRTEQGDSAMYLCSSSLAGPSAYRELFFGEGSRLTVL.

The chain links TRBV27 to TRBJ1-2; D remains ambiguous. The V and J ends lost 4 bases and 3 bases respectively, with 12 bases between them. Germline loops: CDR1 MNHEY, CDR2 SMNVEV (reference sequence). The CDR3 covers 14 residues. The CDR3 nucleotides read TGTGCCAGCAGTTCACTTACAGCGGACTATGGCTACACCTTC. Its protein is CASSSLTADYGYTF.

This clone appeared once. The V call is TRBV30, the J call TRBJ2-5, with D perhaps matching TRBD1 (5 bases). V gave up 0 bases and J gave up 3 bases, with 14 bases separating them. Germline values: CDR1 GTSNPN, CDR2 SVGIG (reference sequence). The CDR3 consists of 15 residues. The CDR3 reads CAWSVQGVGEETQYF. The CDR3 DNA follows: TGTGCCTGGAGTGTACAAGGGGTGGGTGAAGAGACCCAGTACTTC.

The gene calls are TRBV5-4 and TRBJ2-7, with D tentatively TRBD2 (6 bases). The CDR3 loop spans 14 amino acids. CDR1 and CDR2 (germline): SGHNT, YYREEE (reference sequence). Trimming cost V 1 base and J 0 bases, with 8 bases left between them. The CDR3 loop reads CASSLRGTSYEQYF. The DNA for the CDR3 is TGTGCCAGCAGCTTGCGGGGGACCTCCTACGAGCAGTACTTC.

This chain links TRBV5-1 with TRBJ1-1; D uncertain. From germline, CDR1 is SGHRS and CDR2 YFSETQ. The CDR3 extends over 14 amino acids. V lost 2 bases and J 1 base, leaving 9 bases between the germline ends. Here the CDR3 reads CASSFRGENTEAFF. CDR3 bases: TGCGCCAGCAGCTTCAGAGGCGAGAACACTGAAGCTTTCTTT.